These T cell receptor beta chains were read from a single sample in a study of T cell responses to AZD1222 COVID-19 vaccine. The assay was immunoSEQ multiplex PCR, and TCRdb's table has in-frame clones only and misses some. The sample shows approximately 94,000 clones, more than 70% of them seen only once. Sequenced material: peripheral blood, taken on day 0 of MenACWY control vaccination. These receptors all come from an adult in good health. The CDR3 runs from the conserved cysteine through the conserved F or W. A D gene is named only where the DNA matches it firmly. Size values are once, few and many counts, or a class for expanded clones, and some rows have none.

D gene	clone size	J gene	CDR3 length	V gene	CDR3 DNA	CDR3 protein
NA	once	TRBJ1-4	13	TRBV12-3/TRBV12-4	TGTGCCAGCGCCGTCGGGGAGGATGAAAAACTGTTTTTT	CASAVGEDEKLFF
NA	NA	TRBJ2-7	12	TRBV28	TGTGCCAGCAGTTTGCGATCCTACGAGCAGTACTTC	CASSLRSYEQYF
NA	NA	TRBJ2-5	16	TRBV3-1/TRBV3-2	TGTGCCAGCAGCCACGCTAGGGGTTGGGGGGAAGAGACCCAGTACTTC	CASSHARGWGEETQYF
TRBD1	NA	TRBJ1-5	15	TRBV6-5	TGTGCCAGCACCTGGGACAGGTCGGGCAATCAGCCCCAGCATTTT	CASTWDRSGNQPQHF
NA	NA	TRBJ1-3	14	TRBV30	TGTGCCTGGACCCCGGGGTTGGGTGGAAACACCATATATTTT	CAWTPGLGGNTIYF
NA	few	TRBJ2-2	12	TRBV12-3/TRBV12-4	TGTGCCAGCAGGTACAGCACCGGGGAGCTGTTTTTT	CASRYSTGELFF
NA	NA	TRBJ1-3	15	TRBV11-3	TGTGCCAGCAGCTCGGCCGGGGCCGCTGGAAACACCATATATTTT	CASSSAGAAGNTIYF
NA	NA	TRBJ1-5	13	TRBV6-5	TGTGCCAGCAGTTACGGTAGCAATCAGCCCCAGCATTTT	CASSYGSNQPQHF
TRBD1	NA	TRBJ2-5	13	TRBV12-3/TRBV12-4	TGTGCCAGCAGTCGGGACAGCCAAGAGACCCAGTACTTC	CASSRDSQETQYF
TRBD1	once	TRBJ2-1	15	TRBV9	TGTGCCAGCAGCCCCGGACAGGGGAGGGGTAATGAGCAGTTCTTC	CASSPGQGRGNEQFF
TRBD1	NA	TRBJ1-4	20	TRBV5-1	TGCGCCAGCAGCCAGACCCCCGGGACAGGGACCGGAGCAACTAATGAAAAACTGTTTTTT	CASSQTPGTGTGATNEKLFF
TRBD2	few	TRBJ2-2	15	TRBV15	TGTGCCACCGCGGCGACTAGCGGGAGAACCGGGGAGCTGTTTTTT	CATAATSGRTGELFF
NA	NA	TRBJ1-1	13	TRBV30	TGTGCCTGGACCCTCGGGGGGGCGGGTGAAGCTTTCTTT	CAWTLGGAGEAFF
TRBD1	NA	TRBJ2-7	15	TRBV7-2	TGTGCCAGCAGCCCAATAGGACAGGGTGGAAACGAGCAGTACTTC	CASSPIGQGGNEQYF
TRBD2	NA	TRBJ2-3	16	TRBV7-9	TGTGCCAGCAGCTTATGGATAGCGGGGGGGACAGATACGCAGTATTTT	CASSLWIAGGTDTQYF
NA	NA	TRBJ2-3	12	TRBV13	TGTGCCGGAGGCGGGGAACGGGATACGCAGTATTTT	CAGGGERDTQYF